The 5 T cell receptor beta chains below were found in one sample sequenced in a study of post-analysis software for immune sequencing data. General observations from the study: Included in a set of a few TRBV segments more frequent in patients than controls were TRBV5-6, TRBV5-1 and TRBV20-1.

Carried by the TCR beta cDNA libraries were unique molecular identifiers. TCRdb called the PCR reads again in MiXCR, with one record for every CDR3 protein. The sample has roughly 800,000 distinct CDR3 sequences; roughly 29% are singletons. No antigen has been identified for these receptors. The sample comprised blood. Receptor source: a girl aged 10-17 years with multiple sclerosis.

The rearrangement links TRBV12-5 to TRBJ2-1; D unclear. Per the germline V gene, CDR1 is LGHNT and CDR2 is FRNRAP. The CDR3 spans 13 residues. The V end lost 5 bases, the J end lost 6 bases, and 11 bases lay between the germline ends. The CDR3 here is CASGNSAFNEQFF. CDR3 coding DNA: TGTGCTAGTGGTAACAGTGCTTTCAATGAGCAGTTCTTC.

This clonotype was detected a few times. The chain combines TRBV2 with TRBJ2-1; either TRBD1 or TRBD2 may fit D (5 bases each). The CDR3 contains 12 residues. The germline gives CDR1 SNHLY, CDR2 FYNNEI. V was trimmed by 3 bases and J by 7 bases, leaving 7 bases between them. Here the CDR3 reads CASSDWGNEQFF. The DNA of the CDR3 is TGTGCCAGCAGTGATTGGGGGAATGAGCAGTTCTTC.

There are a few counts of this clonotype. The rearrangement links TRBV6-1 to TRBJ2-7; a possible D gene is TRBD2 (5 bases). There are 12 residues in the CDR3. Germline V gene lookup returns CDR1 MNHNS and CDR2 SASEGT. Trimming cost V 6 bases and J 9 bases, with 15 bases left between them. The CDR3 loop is CASRAAGGRQYF. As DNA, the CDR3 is TGTGCCAGCAGGGCGGCGGGTGGTCGGCAGTACTTC.

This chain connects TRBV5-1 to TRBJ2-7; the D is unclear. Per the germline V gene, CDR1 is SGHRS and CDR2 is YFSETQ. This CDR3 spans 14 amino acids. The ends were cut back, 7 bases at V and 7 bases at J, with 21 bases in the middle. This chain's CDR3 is CASAGLSLGNEQYF. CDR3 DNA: TGCGCCAGCGCAGGCCTATCCTTAGGCAATGAGCAGTACTTC.

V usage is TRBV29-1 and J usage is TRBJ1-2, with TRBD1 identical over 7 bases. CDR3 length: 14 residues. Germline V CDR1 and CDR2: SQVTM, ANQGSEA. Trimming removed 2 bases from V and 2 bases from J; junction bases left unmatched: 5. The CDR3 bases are TGCAGCGTTGAACAGGGGGGCAGAAACTATGGCTACACCTTC. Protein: CSVEQGGRNYGYTF.